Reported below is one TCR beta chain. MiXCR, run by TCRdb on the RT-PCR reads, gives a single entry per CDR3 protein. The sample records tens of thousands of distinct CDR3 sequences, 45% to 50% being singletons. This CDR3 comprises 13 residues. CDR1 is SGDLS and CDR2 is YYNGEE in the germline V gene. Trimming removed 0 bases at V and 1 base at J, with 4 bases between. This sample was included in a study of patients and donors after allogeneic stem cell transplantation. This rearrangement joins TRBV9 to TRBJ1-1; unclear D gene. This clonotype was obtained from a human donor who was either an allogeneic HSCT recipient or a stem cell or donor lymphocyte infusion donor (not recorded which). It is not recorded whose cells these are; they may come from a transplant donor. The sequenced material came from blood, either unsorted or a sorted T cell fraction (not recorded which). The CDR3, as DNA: TGTGCCAGCAGCGTAGCCGGGAACACTGAAGCTTTCTTT. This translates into CASSVAGNTEAFF.